Reported below is one T cell receptor beta chain. What this receptor recognizes is not known. Base qualities are not provided; no much larger clone lies one nucleotide away. The data are from a study of response to subunit inactivated influenza vaccine (dated by TCRdb to between 2017 and 2018). Broadly, across the study: Deep quantitative profiling of the T cell receptor repertoire was used in the study to follow responses to a trivalent subunit inactivated influenza vaccine. General findings and caveats noted by the study authors: According to the authors, only a limited number of new T cells may be recruited by each seasonal influenza vaccination.

CDR1 is given as LGHNA and CDR2 as YNFKEQ, both from the germline V gene. Counted from cysteine to phenylalanine, this CDR3 has 17 amino acids. The DNA shown is the 51-base CDR3, in frame from base 1. Trimming removed 0 bases from V and 0 bases from J, leaving 13 bases between the germline ends. The library was made by RT-PCR. TCRdb lists the instrument as Illumina HiSeq 2500. TCRdb cleaned the public reads at Q25 with fastp, built clones with MiXCR and kept in-frame beta chains. Merged by CDR3 protein, the rows form single entries marked with the most common genes and DNA. Here the sample has 450,000 to 500,000 distinct CDR3 sequences; 9.5% to 12% occur a single time. The top ten hold about 12% of the sample. Per the publication, the time point label means: around 42 days after influenza vaccine administration.

In this chain, TRBV4-2 is recombined with TRBJ2-3; confidence is insufficient to name the D gene. The origin of this receptor is a man in his fifties or sixties who received an inactivated influenza vaccine. Donor details come from another sample of the same person, matched by shared clones. This specimen was PBMCs from blood, taken roughly 48 days after vaccination. The CDR3 has the sequence CASSQDLAGLSTDTQYF. The nucleotide sequence is TGTGCCAGCAGCCAAGATCTTGCAGGATTAAGCACAGATACGCAGTATTTT.